This T cell receptor (beta chain) derives from a study of identical twins. TCRdb reprocessed the 5' RACE reads with MiXCR, giving one entry per CDR3 protein. Of some 760,000 distinct CDR3 sequences listed, about 20% were seen once; the top ten hold around 12%. There are many counts of this clonotype. Between the trimmed V and J ends, which lost 5 bases and 7 bases, there was a span of 14 bases. The CDR3 consists of 14 residues. The sample also formed part of further work on T cells expressing NK-cell markers. This second report adds: Expanded clones of NKG2C+ T cells had an unclear HCMV specificity.

The material sequenced was PBMCs. This clonotype originated in a woman between 18 and 29 years old in good health. The chain links TRBV12-3 or TRBV12-4 to TRBJ1-4, with D maybe TRBD1 (5 bases). In DNA form, the CDR3 reads TGTGCCAGCAGTCCTCAGGGTATCGCTGAAAAACTGTTTTTT. Protein product: CASSPQGIAEKLFF.